This T cell receptor beta chain originates from a study of blood T cell repertoires in COVID-19. Across the whole study: The United States, Italy and Spain were the sources of the acute and convalescent COVID-19 samples. PBMCs, B-cell-depleted T cells, or T cells were the source of the cDNA or gDNA that made up the material.

Original processing notes: Scientists estimated how many nucleated cells there were by amplifying reference gene primers. This table comes from immunoSEQ multiplex PCR, and its TCRdb copy is limited to in-frame clones, with some not included. Clonal size and the V and J genes are those of that table, whereas D and trimming came from the DNA. This sample has around 40,000 clones; around 89% occur once, and the top ten carry 6.2%. CDR3 size: 14 residues. The germline CDR1 and CDR2 sequences are SGHRS and YFSETQ. Trimming stripped 7 bases from V and 7 bases from J, with 21 bases between. This receptor was obtained from a human donor in a cohort sampled during active COVID-19. Sequenced material: peripheral blood. The chain combines TRBV5-1 with TRBJ2-7, with D maybe TRBD2 (7 bases). CDR3 region: CASASRDTAGEQYF. CDR3 DNA sequence: TGCGCCAGCGCCTCGCGGGACACAGCGGGAGAGCAGTACTTC.